This record concerns one TCR beta chain sequence. The antigen is unknown. A junction end diverges from the germline sequence, so it may reflect a read error. Other DNA sequences in this sample translate to the same CDR3. The PCR had 60 Vbeta and 13 Jbeta primers. TCRdb's table, derived via immunoSEQ multiplex PCR, lists solely in-frame clones and lacks some. The table records 85,000 to 110,000 clones, around 60% of them present only once. These data belong to a study of cytomegalovirus exposure and HLA in healthy donors. Findings of the study overall: Compared with the roughly 700-donor mean, an Asian-associated ancestry cluster reportedly had fewer N-insertions, according to a later analysis. Usually a TCR sequence was rare, but some public TCRs were found in many donors.

This TCR was recovered from a woman between 45 and 60 years old in good health and CMV-seronegative. The sequenced sample consisted of PBMCs.

CDR3 nucleotide sequence: TGTGCCAGCAGCGTACGGGACAGGGGGCACACCGGGGAACTGTTTTTT. Translating gives CASSVRDRGHTGELFF. V usage is TRBV9 and J usage is TRBJ2-2, with TRBD1 matching over 12 bases. The CDR3 loop spans 16 amino acids. In germline, CDR1 is SGDLS, CDR2 YYNGEE.